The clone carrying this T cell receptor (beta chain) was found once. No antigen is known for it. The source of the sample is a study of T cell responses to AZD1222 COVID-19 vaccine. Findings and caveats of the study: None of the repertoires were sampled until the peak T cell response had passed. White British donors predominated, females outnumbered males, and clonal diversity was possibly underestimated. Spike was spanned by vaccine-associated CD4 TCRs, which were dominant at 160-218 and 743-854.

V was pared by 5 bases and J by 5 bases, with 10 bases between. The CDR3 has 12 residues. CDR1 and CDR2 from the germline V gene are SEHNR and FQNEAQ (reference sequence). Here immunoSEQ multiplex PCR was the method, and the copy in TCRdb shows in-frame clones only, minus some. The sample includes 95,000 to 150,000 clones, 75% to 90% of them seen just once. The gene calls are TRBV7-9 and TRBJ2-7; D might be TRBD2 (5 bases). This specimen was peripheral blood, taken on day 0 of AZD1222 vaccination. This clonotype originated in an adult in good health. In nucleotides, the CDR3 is TGTGCCAGCAGCCGTTCCGGGAACGAGCAGTACTTC. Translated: CASSRSGNEQYF. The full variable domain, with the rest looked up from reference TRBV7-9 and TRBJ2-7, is DTGVSQNPRHKITKRGQNVTFRCDPISEHNRLYWYRQTLGQGPEFLTYFQNEAQLEKSRLLSDRFSAERPKGSFSTLEIQRTEQGDSAMYLCASSRSGNEQYFGPGTRLTVT.